One T cell receptor beta chain is described in this entry. This sample stems from a study of brain T cells in children with intractable seizures. Assay used: immunoSEQ multiplex PCR; TCRdb lists only in-frame clones, some missing. The sample carries under 150,000 clones, approximately 94% recorded once. The CDR3 contains 15 residues. The germline V and J ends were trimmed by 1 base and 1 base, with 10 bases remaining between them. Germline lookup yields CDR1 MNHEY and CDR2 SVGAGI. At least one anti-epileptic drug was given before surgery. The clonotype originates from a boy under two years old with hemimegalencephaly and intractable seizures. The material was peripheral blood, obtained at surgery. This sequence joins TRBV6-5 and TRBJ1-1, with a possible D match to TRBD1 (5 bases). The chain's CDR3 is CASSYWSTGNTEAFF. For the CDR3, the DNA is TGTGCCAGCAGTTACTGGAGTACAGGGAACACTGAAGCTTTCTTT.